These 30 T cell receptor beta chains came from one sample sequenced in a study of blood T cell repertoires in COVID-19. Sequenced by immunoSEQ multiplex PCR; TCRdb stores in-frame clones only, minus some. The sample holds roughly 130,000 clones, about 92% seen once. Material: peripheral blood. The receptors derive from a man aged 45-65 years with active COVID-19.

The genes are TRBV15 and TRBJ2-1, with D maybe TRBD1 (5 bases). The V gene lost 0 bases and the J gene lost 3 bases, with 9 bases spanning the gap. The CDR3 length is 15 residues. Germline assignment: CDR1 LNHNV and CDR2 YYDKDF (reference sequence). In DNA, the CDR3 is TGTGCCACCAGCAGAGACCCCGACAGCTACAATGAGCAGTTCTTC. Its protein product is CATSRDPDSYNEQFF. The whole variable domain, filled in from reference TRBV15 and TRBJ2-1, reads DAMVIQNPRYQVTQFGKPVTLSCSQTLNHNVMYWYQQKSSQAPKLLFHYYDKDFNNEADTPDNFQSRRPNTSFCFLDIRSPGLGDTAMYLCATSRDPDSYNEQFFGPGTRLTVL.

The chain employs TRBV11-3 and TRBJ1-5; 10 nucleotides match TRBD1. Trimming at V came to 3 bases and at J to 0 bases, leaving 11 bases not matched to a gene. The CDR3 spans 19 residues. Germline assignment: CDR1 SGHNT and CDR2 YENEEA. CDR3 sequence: CASSFRDRGHPNSNQPQHF. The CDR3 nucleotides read TGTGCCAGCAGCTTCCGGGACAGGGGTCACCCCAATAGCAATCAGCCCCAGCATTTT.

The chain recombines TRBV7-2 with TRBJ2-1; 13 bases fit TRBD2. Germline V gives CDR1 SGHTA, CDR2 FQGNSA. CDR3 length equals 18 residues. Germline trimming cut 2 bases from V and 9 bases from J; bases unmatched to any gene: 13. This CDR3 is CASSLFPTSGRNQGEQFF. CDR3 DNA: TGTGCCAGCAGCTTATTCCCGACTAGCGGGAGGAATCAGGGTGAGCAGTTCTTC.

Here the CDR3 reads CASSSFADTQYF. The CDR3, as DNA: TGTGCCAGCAGCTCTTTTGCAGATACGCAGTATTTT. The chain couples TRBV7-2 to TRBJ2-3, with unresolved D. The V end lost 4 bases, the J end lost 4 bases, and 6 bases lay between the germline ends. The CDR3 length is 12 residues. The germline gives CDR1 SGHTA, CDR2 FQGNSA.

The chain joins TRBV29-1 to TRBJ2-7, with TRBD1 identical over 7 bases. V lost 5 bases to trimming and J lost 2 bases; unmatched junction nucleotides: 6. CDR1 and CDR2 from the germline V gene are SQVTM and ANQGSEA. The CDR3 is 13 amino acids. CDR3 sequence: CSVSRGTPYEQYF. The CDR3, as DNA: TGCAGCGTTAGCAGGGGGACCCCCTACGAGCAGTACTTC.

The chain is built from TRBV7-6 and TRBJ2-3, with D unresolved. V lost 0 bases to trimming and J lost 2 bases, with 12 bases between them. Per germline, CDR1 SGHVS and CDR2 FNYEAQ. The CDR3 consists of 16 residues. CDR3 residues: CASSLALGSPTDTQYF. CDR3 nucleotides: TGTGCCAGCAGCTTAGCGCTGGGTAGCCCCACAGATACGCAGTATTTT.

CDR3 region: CASSPDRQETQYF. DNA for the CDR3: TGCGCCAGCAGCCCGGACAGACAAGAGACCCAGTACTTC. The gene calls are TRBV5-1 and TRBJ2-5; D perhaps matches TRBD1 (6 bases). Germline CDR1 reads SGHRS; CDR2 reads YFSETQ. This CDR3 has 13 residues. V lost 4 bases and J lost 2, with 9 bases in between.

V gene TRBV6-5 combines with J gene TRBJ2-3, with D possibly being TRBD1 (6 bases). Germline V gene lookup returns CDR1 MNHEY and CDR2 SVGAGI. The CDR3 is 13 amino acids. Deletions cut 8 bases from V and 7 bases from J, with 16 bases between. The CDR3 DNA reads TGTGCCAGCGGGGGCAGGGAAGGTCATACGCAGTATTTT. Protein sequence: CASGGREGHTQYF.

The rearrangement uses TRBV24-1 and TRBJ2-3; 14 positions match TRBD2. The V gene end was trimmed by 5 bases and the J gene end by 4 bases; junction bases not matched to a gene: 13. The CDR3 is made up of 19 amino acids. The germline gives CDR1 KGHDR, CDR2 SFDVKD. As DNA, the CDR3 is TGTGCCACCAGTGGGGGAAAAGGGACTAGCGGGAGAGGTGCAGATACGCAGTATTTT. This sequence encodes CATSGGKGTSGRGADTQYF.

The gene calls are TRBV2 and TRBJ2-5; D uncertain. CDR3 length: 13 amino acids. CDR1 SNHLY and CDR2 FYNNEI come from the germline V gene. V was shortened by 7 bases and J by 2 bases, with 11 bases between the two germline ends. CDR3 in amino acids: CASMLGDQETQYF. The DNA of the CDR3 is TGTGCCAGCATGTTAGGAGATCAAGAGACCCAGTACTTC.

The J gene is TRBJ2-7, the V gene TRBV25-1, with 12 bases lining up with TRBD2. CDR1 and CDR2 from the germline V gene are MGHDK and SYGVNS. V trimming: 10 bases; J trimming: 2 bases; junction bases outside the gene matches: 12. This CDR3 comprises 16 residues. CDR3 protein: CATTPPTSGGPYEQYF. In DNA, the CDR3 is TGTGCCACCACCCCCCCGACTAGCGGGGGACCCTACGAGCAGTACTTC.

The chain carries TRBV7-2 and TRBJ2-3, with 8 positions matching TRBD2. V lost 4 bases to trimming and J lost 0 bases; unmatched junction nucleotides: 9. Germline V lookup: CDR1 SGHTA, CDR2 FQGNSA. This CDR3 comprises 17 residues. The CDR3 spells CASSSVRSSGSTDTQYF. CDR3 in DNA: TGTGCCAGCAGCTCCGTCCGGTCTAGCGGGAGCACAGATACGCAGTATTTT.

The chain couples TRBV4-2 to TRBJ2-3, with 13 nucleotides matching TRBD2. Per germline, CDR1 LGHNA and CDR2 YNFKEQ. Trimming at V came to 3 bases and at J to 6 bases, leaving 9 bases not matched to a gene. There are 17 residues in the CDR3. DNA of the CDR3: TGTGCCAGCAGCCATGAATGGACTAGCGGGGGCCGGGATACGCAGTATTTT. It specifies CASSHEWTSGGRDTQYF.

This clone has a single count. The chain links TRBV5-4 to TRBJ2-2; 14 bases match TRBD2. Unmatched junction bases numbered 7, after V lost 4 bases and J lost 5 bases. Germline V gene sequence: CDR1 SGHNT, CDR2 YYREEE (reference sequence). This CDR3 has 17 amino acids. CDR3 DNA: TGTGCCAGCAGCCCCGGACTAGCGGGGGGTGGTACCGGGGAGCTGTTTTTT. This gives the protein CASSPGLAGGGTGELFF.

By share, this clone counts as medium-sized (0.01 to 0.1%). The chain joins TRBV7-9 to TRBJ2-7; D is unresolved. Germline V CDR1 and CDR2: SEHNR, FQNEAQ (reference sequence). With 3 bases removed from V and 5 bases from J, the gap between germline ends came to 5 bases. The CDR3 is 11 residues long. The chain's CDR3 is CASSFSDEQYF. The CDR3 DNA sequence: TGTGCCAGCAGCTTTAGTGACGAGCAGTACTTC.

CDR3 residues: CASSSEKRAGVYTGELFF. CDR3 sequence (DNA): TGTGCCAGCAGCTCGGAGAAGCGAGCGGGGGTTTACACCGGGGAGCTGTTTTTT. The chain couples TRBV5-4 to TRBJ2-2, with TRBD2 matching 8 bases. The CDR3 length is 18 residues. Germline CDR1 reads SGHNT; CDR2 reads YYREEE (reference sequence). V was pared by 3 bases and J by 3 bases, with 13 bases of the junction left unmatched.

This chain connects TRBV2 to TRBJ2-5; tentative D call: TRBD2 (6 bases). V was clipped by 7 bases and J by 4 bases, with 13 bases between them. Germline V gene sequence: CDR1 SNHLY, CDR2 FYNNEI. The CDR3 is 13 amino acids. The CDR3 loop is CASIRLVGETQYF. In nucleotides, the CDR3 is TGTGCCAGCATCCGACTAGTAGGAGAGACCCAGTACTTC.

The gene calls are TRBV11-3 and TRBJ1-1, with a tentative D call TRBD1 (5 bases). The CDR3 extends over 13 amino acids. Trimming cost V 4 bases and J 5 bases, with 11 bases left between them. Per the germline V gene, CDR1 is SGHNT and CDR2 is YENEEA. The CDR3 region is CASSSDRETEAFF. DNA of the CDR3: TGTGCCAGCAGCTCCGACAGAGAAACTGAAGCTTTCTTT.

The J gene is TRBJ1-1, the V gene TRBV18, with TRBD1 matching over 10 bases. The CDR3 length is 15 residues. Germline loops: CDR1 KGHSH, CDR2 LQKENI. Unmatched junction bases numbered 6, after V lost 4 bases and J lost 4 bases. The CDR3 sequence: CASSLRTGGGTEAFF. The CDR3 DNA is TGTGCCAGCTCACTAAGGACAGGGGGGGGCACTGAAGCTTTCTTT.

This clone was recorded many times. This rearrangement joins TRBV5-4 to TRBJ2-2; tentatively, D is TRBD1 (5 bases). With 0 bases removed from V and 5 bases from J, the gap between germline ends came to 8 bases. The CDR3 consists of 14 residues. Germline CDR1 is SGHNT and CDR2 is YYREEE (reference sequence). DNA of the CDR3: TGTGCCAGCAGCTTGGGGGGCAAGACCGGGGAGCTGTTTTTT. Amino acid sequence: CASSLGGKTGELFF.

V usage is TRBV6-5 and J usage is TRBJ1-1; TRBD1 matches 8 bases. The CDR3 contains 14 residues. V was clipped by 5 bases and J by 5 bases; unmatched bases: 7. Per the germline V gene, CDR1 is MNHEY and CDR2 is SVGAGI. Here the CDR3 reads CASSRGQGKTEAFF. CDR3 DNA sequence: TGTGCCAGCAGTCGCGGACAGGGTAAGACTGAAGCTTTCTTT.

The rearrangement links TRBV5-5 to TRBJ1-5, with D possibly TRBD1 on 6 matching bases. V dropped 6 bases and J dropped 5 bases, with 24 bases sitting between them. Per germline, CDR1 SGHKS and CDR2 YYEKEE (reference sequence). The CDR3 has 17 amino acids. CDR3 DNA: TGTGCCAGCACCCTATCCGGGACGGACAGTTATGATCAGCCCCAGCATTTT. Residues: CASTLSGTDSYDQPQHF. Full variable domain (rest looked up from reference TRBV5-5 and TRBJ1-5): DAGVTQSPTHLIKTRGQQVTLRCSPISGHKSVSWYQQVLGQGPQFIFQYYEKEERGRGNFPDRFSARQFPNYSSELNVNALLLGDSALYLCASTLSGTDSYDQPQHFGDGTRLSIL.

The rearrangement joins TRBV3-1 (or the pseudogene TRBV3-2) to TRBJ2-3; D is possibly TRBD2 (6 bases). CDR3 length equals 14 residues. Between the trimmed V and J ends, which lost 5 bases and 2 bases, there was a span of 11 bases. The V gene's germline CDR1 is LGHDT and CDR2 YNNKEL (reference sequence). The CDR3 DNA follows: TGTGCCAGCAGCGGGACTGAATACACAGATACGCAGTATTTT. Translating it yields CASSGTEYTDTQYF.

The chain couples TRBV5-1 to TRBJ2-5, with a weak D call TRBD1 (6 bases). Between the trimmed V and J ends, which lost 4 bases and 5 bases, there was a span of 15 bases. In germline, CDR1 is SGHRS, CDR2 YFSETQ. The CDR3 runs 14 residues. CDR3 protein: CASSPAGVGETQYF. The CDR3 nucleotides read TGCGCCAGCAGCCCCGCAGGGGTTGGGGAGACCCAGTACTTC.

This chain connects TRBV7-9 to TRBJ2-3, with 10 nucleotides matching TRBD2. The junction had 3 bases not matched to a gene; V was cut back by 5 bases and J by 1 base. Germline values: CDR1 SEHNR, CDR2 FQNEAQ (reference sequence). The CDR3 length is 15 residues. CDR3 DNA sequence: TGTGCCAGCAGCCTTACTAGCGGGGGCACAGATACGCAGTATTTT. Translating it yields CASSLTSGGTDTQYF.

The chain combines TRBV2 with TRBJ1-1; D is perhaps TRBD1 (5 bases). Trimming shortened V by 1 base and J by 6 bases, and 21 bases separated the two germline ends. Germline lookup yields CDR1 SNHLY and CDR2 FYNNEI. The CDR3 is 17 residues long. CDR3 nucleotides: TGTGCCAGCAGTGAAGAGGCCGGGACCCCCGTAGCGGCTGAAGCTTTCTTT. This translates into CASSEEAGTPVAAEAFF.

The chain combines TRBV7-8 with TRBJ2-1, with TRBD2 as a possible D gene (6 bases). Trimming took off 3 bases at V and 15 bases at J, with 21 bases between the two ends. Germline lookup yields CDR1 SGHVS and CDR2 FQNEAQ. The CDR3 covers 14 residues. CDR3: CASSFHGLEGVPFF. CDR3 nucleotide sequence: TGTGCCAGCAGCTTTCACGGGTTGGAGGGAGTTCCGTTCTTC.

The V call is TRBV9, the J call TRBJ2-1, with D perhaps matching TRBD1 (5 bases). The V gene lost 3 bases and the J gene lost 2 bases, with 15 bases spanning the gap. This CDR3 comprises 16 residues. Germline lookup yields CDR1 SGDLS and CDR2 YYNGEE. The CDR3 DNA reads TGTGCCAGCAGCGGGACATCCTCAATCCCCTACAATGAGCAGTTCTTC. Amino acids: CASSGTSSIPYNEQFF. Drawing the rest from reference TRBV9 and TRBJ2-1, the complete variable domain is DSGVTQTPKHLITATGQRVTLRCSPRSGDLSVYWYQQSLDQGLQFLIQYYNGEERAKGNILERFSAQQFPDLHSELNLSSLELGDSALYFCASSGTSSIPYNEQFFGPGTRLTVL.

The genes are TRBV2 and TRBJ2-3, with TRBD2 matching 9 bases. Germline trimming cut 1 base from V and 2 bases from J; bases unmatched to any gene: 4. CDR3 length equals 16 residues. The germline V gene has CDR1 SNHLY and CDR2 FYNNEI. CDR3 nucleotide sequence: TGTGCCAGCAGTGAAGGATTAGCGGGGGCCACAGATACGCAGTATTTT. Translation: CASSEGLAGATDTQYF.

The chain's CDR3 is CASSDKIRGELFF. The CDR3 coding sequence is TGTGCCAGCTCCGACAAAATACGTGGGGAGCTGTTTTTT. The chain combines TRBV18 with TRBJ2-2; no clear D. The CDR3 runs to 13 residues. V was shortened by 6 bases and J by 8 bases, with 13 bases between the two germline ends. CDR1 is KGHSH, CDR2 LQKENI, per germline.